Described below is a single TCR beta chain sequence and its context. Its antigen is currently unknown. Trimming left V 0 bases short and J 3 bases short, with 6 bases between. Germline V CDR1 and CDR2: MNHEY, SMNVEV (reference sequence). The CDR3 covers 13 residues. A template switching step contributed a universal primer site, while unique molecular identifiers were present in the cDNA. TCRdb reprocessed the 5' RACE reads with MiXCR, giving one entry per CDR3 protein. The sample records about 200,000 distinct CDR3 sequences, about a sixth being singletons. The data were taken from a study of identical twins. Broader study findings: Insertions were reduced in abundant cord blood beta clonotypes but not in memory repertoires.

The same specimen was also included in a second study, on T cells expressing NK-cell markers. According to that study: It was sorted CD3+CD56+NKG2C+, CD3+CD56+NKG2C- and CD3+CD56-NKG2C+ T cells that supplied the TCR beta repertoires. These same clonotypes (in several donors) also led the CD3+CD56-NKG2C+ fraction.

Material for sequencing was CD8+ T cells sorted from blood. This rearrangement joins TRBV27 to TRBJ2-7, with D possibly being TRBD2 (5 bases). The receptor was derived from a woman aged 18-29 years in good health. CDR3 protein: CASSLSRVYEQYF. The CDR3 DNA reads TGTGCCAGCAGTTTATCGCGGGTCTACGAGCAGTACTTC.